The next 16 T cell receptor beta chains were all read from a single sample in a study of PD-1 blockade in classical Hodgkin lymphoma. Every one of the patients relapsed after autologous stem cell transplantation (brentuximab vedotin exposure was variable). Using immunoSEQ multiplex PCR, the repertoire was profiled, and TCRdb retains in-frame clones only, with some absent. The sample holds under 45,000 clones, over 60% seen once. Sequencing used peripheral blood mononuclear cells (PBMCs), obtained at baseline. Every receptor here comes from a human donor with classical Hodgkin lymphoma.

The J gene is TRBJ1-4, the V gene TRBV2; 8 nucleotides line up with TRBD1. CDR3 length: 15 amino acids. Germline V gene lookup returns CDR1 SNHLY and CDR2 FYNNEI. J lost 3 bases, V lost 6 bases, and 6 bases had no gene match. The CDR3 bases are TGTGCCAGCAGCCCCGCGACAGGGGCTAATGAAAAACTGTTTTTT. Translation gives CASSPATGANEKLFF.

This chain joins TRBV7-9 and TRBJ1-2; D is possibly TRBD1 (5 bases). The V gene lost 7 bases and the J gene lost 7 bases, with 19 bases spanning the gap. Germline V gene sequence: CDR1 SEHNR, CDR2 FQNEAQ (reference sequence). The CDR3 is made up of 14 amino acids. This CDR3 reads CASILPPGLRGYTF. CDR3 nucleotides: TGTGCCAGCATCCTACCCCCAGGGCTGCGTGGCTACACCTTC.

This rearrangement joins TRBV19 to TRBJ1-4, with 10 bases that match TRBD1. This CDR3 is built from 15 residues. The ends lost 7 bases at V and 8 bases at J; junction bases unmatched: 10. CDR1 is LNHDA, CDR2 SQIVND, per germline (reference sequence). The CDR3 protein is CASTPGQGFREKLFF. The CDR3 region has the DNA TGTGCCAGTACCCCGGGACAGGGGTTTCGGGAAAAACTGTTTTTT.

The V and J genes are TRBV6-9 and TRBJ2-2; 11 nucleotides line up with TRBD2. Germline V gene lookup returns CDR1 MNHGY and CDR2 SVAAGI. This CDR3 region has 17 residues. Trimming removed 6 bases from V and 2 bases from J; junction bases left unmatched: 8. The CDR3 region is CASSNAGTSGNTGELFF. The CDR3 DNA is TGTGCCAGCAGCAATGCCGGGACTAGCGGTAACACCGGGGAGCTGTTTTTT.

The chain has TRBV28 and TRBJ2-7; 10 bases are a match to TRBD2. The CDR3 length is 16 residues. Germline CDR1 reads MDHEN; CDR2 reads SYDVKM. J lost 3 bases, V lost 4 bases, and 9 bases had no gene match. The DNA for the CDR3 is TGTGCCAGCAGTTGGGGACTAGCGTCCGAGGGCTACGAGCAGTACTTC. Translation gives CASSWGLASEGYEQYF.

The V call is TRBV6-5, the J call TRBJ1-4; D remains unclear. CDR1 is MNHEY and CDR2 is SVGAGI in the germline V gene. The CDR3 spans 14 residues. V was trimmed by 6 bases and J by 0 bases, leaving 8 bases between them. CDR3 sequence: CASRDFATNEKLFF. DNA of the CDR3: TGTGCCAGCAGGGATTTTGCAACTAATGAAAAACTGTTTTTT.

The chain uses TRBV5-4 and TRBJ2-1; 11 bases are shared with TRBD2. The CDR3 sequence is 15 residues long. V trimming: 4 bases; J trimming: 6 bases; junction bases outside the gene matches: 6. Germline CDR1 reads SGHNT; CDR2 reads YYREEE (reference sequence). The CDR3 protein is CASSPSSGRTNEQFF. In DNA form, the CDR3 reads TGTGCCAGCAGCCCTTCTAGCGGGAGGACCAATGAGCAGTTCTTC.

In this sample, this clone turned up once. The rearrangement joins TRBV27 to TRBJ2-2; no clear D gene. The CDR3 totals 14 residues. Deletions cut 3 bases from V and 2 bases from J, with 7 bases between. The germline V gene has CDR1 MNHEY and CDR2 SMNVEV (reference sequence). The CDR3 is CASSFLANTGELFF. The CDR3 nucleotides are TGTGCCAGCAGTTTTCTGGCAAACACCGGGGAGCTGTTTTTT.

The chain links TRBV30 to TRBJ1-1; no definite D call. V lost 8 bases and J 4 bases, leaving 14 bases between the germline ends. This CDR3 region has 12 residues. In germline, CDR1 is GTSNPN, CDR2 SVGIG (reference sequence). The CDR3 DNA follows: TGTGCCGCCGGGGAGGGTCCCACTGAAGCTTTCTTT. This translates into CAAGEGPTEAFF.

V gene TRBV30 combines with J gene TRBJ2-7, with 8 bases aligning to TRBD1. The CDR3 loop spans 14 amino acids. The V and J ends lost 5 bases and 6 bases, in that order; junction bases with no gene match: 12. The germline V gene encodes CDR1 GTSNPN and CDR2 SVGIG (reference sequence). The CDR3 coding sequence is TGTGCCTGGGAAGCAGACAGGGGAAATTCCGAGCAGTACTTC. Its translation: CAWEADRGNSEQYF.

The chain is built from TRBV6-5 and TRBJ2-5; unclear D gene. The CDR3 length is 14 residues. CDR1 and CDR2 (germline): MNHEY, SVGAGI. V was pared by 0 bases and J by 1 base, with 6 bases between. CDR3 residues: CASSYSNSQETQYF. The CDR3 DNA follows: TGTGCCAGCAGTTACTCGAACAGCCAAGAGACCCAGTACTTC.

This clone was counted between two and nine times. The chain has TRBV27 and TRBJ1-2; D possibly corresponds to TRBD1 (5 bases). The CDR3 consists of 15 residues. Trimming left V 1 base short and J 3 bases short, with 12 bases between. Germline V gene sequence: CDR1 MNHEY, CDR2 SMNVEV (reference sequence). The CDR3 sequence: CASSLYGDWDYGYTF. DNA of the CDR3: TGTGCCAGCAGTTTATACGGGGACTGGGACTATGGCTACACCTTC.

This clone was observed a handful of times. V is TRBV6-5 and J is TRBJ1-4, with D perhaps TRBD1 (5 bases). The CDR3 spans 15 residues. The V and J ends lost 2 bases and 7 bases respectively, with 14 bases between them. Germline-derived CDR1 and CDR2 are MNHEY and SVGAGI. The CDR3 protein is CASSYMGVKGEKLFF. The CDR3 DNA is TGTGCCAGCAGTTACATGGGGGTGAAGGGTGAAAAACTGTTTTTT.

The count of this clone is one. The chain is built from TRBV6-6 and TRBJ2-1; a weak D match, TRBD2 (6 bases). The length of the CDR3 is 15 residues. CDR1 and CDR2 (germline): MNHNY, SVGAGI (reference sequence). V gave up 5 bases and J gave up 8 bases, with 19 bases separating them. The CDR3 loop is CASSARDSSFHEQFF. CDR3 DNA: TGTGCCAGCAGTGCCCGGGACTCAAGCTTCCATGAGCAGTTCTTC.

This chain links TRBV27 with TRBJ2-3, with 10 positions matching TRBD1. The length of the CDR3 is 16 residues. CDR1 MNHEY and CDR2 SMNVEV come from the germline V gene (reference sequence). V lost 1 base to trimming and J lost 1 base; unmatched junction nucleotides: 2. CDR3 protein: CASSLFGTGGTDTQYF. Here the CDR3 DNA reads TGTGCCAGCAGTTTATTCGGGACAGGGGGCACAGATACGCAGTATTTT.

This chain links TRBV11-1 with TRBJ2-7, with D possibly called TRBD1 or TRBD2 (6 bases each). Germline values: CDR1 SGHAT, CDR2 FQDESV (reference sequence). CDR3 size: 15 residues. Trimming removed 5 bases from V and 3 bases from J, with 17 bases in between. CDR3 residues: CASSPEFGGLYEQYF. The CDR3 region has the DNA TGTGCCAGCAGCCCAGAGTTCGGGGGCCTCTACGAGCAGTACTTC.